This TCR beta chain was documented in a study of OX40 agonist ivuxolimab in advanced cancers. Measured with immunoSEQ multiplex PCR; TCRdb has only the in-frame clones, and not every one. The repertoire has 130,000 or so clones, 85% to 95% of them found once; the top ten carry 0.9% to 1.2%. V was shortened by 2 bases and J by 3 bases, with 15 bases between the two germline ends. CDR1 MNHEY and CDR2 SMNVEV come from the germline V gene (reference sequence). This CDR3 region has 16 residues. The chain has TRBV27 and TRBJ2-3, with D possibly TRBD2 on 6 matching bases. The sample here was CD4+ or CD8+ T cells sorted from blood, taken in a trial of the OX40 agonist ivuxolimab. The source of this sequence is an adult with an advanced solid tumor such as melanoma, head and neck, liver or kidney cancer. The CDR3 region has the DNA TGTGCCAGCAGTTTAATGGAGGGTTCGCTAACAGATACGCAGTATTTT. Amino acid sequence: CASSLMEGSLTDTQYF.